This entry features one T cell receptor (beta chain) sequence. Using immunoSEQ multiplex PCR, the repertoire was profiled, and TCRdb retains in-frame clones only, with some absent. The sample contains 35,000 to 45,000 clones, 70% to 80% of which appear only once. The data are from a study of OX40 agonist ivuxolimab in advanced cancers. Looking at the study overall: Dose-escalation cases comprised hepatocellular carcinoma, melanoma, renal cell or head and neck cancer.

Germline-derived CDR1 and CDR2 are MNHEY and SMNVEV (reference sequence). V lost 3 bases and J lost 7, with 12 bases in between. The CDR3 has 13 amino acids. The chain recombines TRBV27 with TRBJ1-2; D gene ambiguous. This TCR was sampled from an adult with an advanced solid tumor such as melanoma, head and neck, liver or kidney cancer. The sample here was CD4+ or CD8+ T cells sorted from blood, taken in a trial of the OX40 agonist ivuxolimab. DNA for the CDR3: TGTGCCAGCAGTTTGAGCGAGAGGGCTGGCTACACCTTC. This gives the protein CASSLSERAGYTF.